Following are 8 T cell receptor beta chains from one sample sequenced in a study of glioma-infiltrating T cells after dendritic cell vaccination. The assay was immunoSEQ multiplex PCR, and TCRdb's table has in-frame clones only and misses some. The data show some 38,000 clones, around four fifths seen once. The material sequenced was blood, taken before dendritic cell vaccination. These receptors originate from a human donor with glioblastoma.

The chain carries TRBV6-5 and TRBJ2-5, with TRBD1 matching over 9 bases. CDR1 is MNHEY, CDR2 SVGAGI, per germline. V shed 1 base and J 5 bases; nucleotides not matched to a gene: 8. There are 16 residues in the CDR3. CDR3 coding DNA: TGTGCCAGCAGTTACTGGACGACAGGGGGATTGGAGACCCAGTACTTC. This sequence encodes CASSYWTTGGLETQYF.

The CDR3 DNA reads TGTGCCAGCAGCTTAGGAAGAGAGTTCTCCTACGAGCAGTACTTC. Its protein is CASSLGREFSYEQYF. The rearrangement links TRBV7-6 to TRBJ2-7; no reliable D call. Between the trimmed V and J ends, which lost 1 base and 0 bases, there was a span of 10 bases. Per the germline V gene, CDR1 is SGHVS and CDR2 is FNYEAQ. CDR3 length equals 15 residues. The entire variable domain, with the rest obtained from reference TRBV7-6 and TRBJ2-7, is as follows: GAGVSQSPRYKVTKRGQDVALRCDPISGHVSLYWYRQALGQGPEFLTYFNYEAQQDKSGLPNDRFSAERPEGSISTLTIQRTEQRDSAMYRCASSLGREFSYEQYFGPGTRLTVT.

The V and J genes are TRBV4-3 and TRBJ2-1; 11 nucleotides line up with TRBD2. J was trimmed by 9 bases and V by 4 bases; bases with no gene match: 17. This CDR3 contains 18 residues. CDR1 and CDR2 from the germline V gene are LGHNA and YSLEER. CDR3 protein: CASSPSGRHSGGEAEQFF. The CDR3 nucleotides read TGCGCCAGCAGCCCAAGTGGGAGGCATAGCGGGGGGGAGGCTGAGCAGTTCTTC.

This chain links TRBV4-3 with TRBJ1-1, with 8 bases lining up with TRBD1. Germline V gives CDR1 LGHNA, CDR2 YSLEER. The CDR3 sequence is 13 residues long. V shed 2 bases, J shed 5 bases, and the junction held 1 base outside the gene matches. CDR3 nucleotides: TGCGCCAGCAGCCAATGGACAGGGACTGAAGCTTTCTTT. Translated, it gives CASSQWTGTEAFF.

This clone has only a few counts. The rearrangement joins TRBV2 to TRBJ2-3; the match to TRBD2 covers 7 bases. V dropped 1 base and J dropped 3; count of bases not matched to a gene: 7. Germline loops: CDR1 SNHLY, CDR2 FYNNEI. The CDR3 is 16 amino acids. DNA for the CDR3: TGTGCCAGCAGTGAAGGGTCCGGGACTAATACAGATACGCAGTATTTT. Translated: CASSEGSGTNTDTQYF.

V gene TRBV5-4 combines with J gene TRBJ2-4; D ambiguous. This CDR3 region has 12 residues. V gave up 1 base and J gave up 9 bases, with 8 bases separating them. Germline loops: CDR1 SGHNT, CDR2 YYREEE (reference sequence). CDR3 nucleotide sequence: TGTGCCAGCAGCTTGACCTCCGGCATTCAGTACTTC. This codes for CASSLTSGIQYF.

V gene TRBV7-2 combines with J gene TRBJ2-1; the D gene is possibly TRBD2 (6 bases). Germline CDR1 and CDR2: SGHTA and FQGNSA. CDR3 length: 14 amino acids. Trimming pared 6 bases from V and 5 bases from J, leaving 14 bases between. CDR3 region: CASSLYGTHNEQFF. The DNA for the CDR3 is TGTGCCAGCAGTTTGTACGGGACTCACAATGAGCAGTTCTTC.

This chain joins TRBV6-6 and TRBJ2-2, with a weak D call TRBD2 (6 bases). The ends were cut back, 6 bases at V and 5 bases at J, with 10 bases in the middle. Germline V gene data show CDR1 as MNHNY and CDR2 as SVGAGI (reference sequence). The CDR3 has 13 residues. Here the CDR3 DNA reads TGTGCCAGCAGCCGGACTAATACCGGGGAGCTGTTTTTT. It codes for CASSRTNTGELFF.